What follows are 23 T cell receptor beta chains derived from one specimen sequenced in a study of T cells in localized non-small cell lung cancer. Profiling relied on immunoSEQ multiplex PCR, and the TCRdb table lists in-frame clones only, not all of them. This sample carries 70,000 to 95,000 clones, just over 90% of them seen once, and the ten largest clones take roughly 4%. Material: PBMCs, obtained before any cancer treatment. These receptors came from a woman between 40 and 69 years old with stage II squamous cell lung carcinoma.

This sequence joins TRBV7-7 and TRBJ2-5; possibly TRBD2 for D (6 bases). The length of the CDR3 is 16 residues. The germline V and J ends were trimmed by 5 bases and 2 bases, with 18 bases remaining between them. Germline V CDR1 and CDR2: SSHAT, FNYEAQ (reference sequence). The CDR3 here is CASSPREGGGQETQYF. CDR3 nucleotide sequence: TGTGCCAGCAGCCCCAGAGAGGGAGGCGGACAAGAGACCCAGTACTTC. Complete variable domain (other parts from reference TRBV7-7 and TRBJ2-5): GAGVSQSPRYKVTKRGQDVTLRCDPISSHATLYWYQQALGQGPEFLTYFNYEAQPDKSGLPSDRFSAERPEGSISTLTIQRTEQRDSAMYRCASSPREGGGQETQYFGPGTRLLVL.

In DNA form, the CDR3 reads TGTGCCAGCAGCTCCGGGGGGACAGGGAACTATGGCTACACCTTC. Protein sequence: CASSSGGTGNYGYTF. The genes are TRBV7-8 and TRBJ1-2; 9 bases fit TRBD1. This CDR3 has 15 residues. Looked up from germline, CDR1 is SGHVS and CDR2 is FQNEAQ. The V and J ends lost 4 bases and 2 bases, in that order; junction bases with no gene match: 5.

This clone has a count of ten or more. The V gene is TRBV10-3, the J gene TRBJ2-7; possible D gene TRBD2, 6 bases. This CDR3 comprises 12 residues. Germline CDR1 and CDR2: ENHRY and SYGVKD. Trimming pared 7 bases from V and 9 bases from J, leaving 16 bases between. The CDR3 loop is CAITAERGGQYF. The CDR3, as DNA: TGTGCCATCACCGCCGAGAGGGGAGGGCAGTACTTC.

The CDR3 DNA follows: TGCGCCAGCAGTTCGGGCCTGAATCAGCCCCAGCATTTT. Its translation: CASSSGLNQPQHF. This rearrangement joins TRBV10-1 to TRBJ1-5; no clear D. Trimming pared 5 bases from V and 4 bases from J, leaving 9 bases between. This CDR3 is 13 amino acids long. CDR1 WNHNN and CDR2 SYGVQD come from the germline V gene (reference sequence).

The gene calls are TRBV27 and TRBJ1-1; 12 bases agree with TRBD1. CDR1 and CDR2 from the germline V gene are MNHEY and SMNVEV (reference sequence). This CDR3 comprises 17 residues. The ends lost 6 bases at V and 5 bases at J; junction bases unmatched: 13. CDR3 nucleotide sequence: TGTGCCAGCAGGCCAAAAGGGACAGGGGGCATCGGTACTGAAGCTTTCTTT. Its translation is CASRPKGTGGIGTEAFF.

The V call is TRBV6-5, the J call TRBJ1-1; 11 bases are a match to TRBD1. The germline CDR1 and CDR2 sequences are MNHEY and SVGAGI. The CDR3 extends over 14 amino acids. J was trimmed by 3 bases and V by 4 bases; bases with no gene match: 1. In DNA form, the CDR3 reads TGTGCCAGCAGTTCGGGACAGGGGGACACTGAAGCTTTCTTT. This translates into CASSSGQGDTEAFF.

The chain is built from TRBV9 and TRBJ1-1; no firm D call. V lost 3 bases and J 1 base, leaving 4 bases between the germline ends. CDR3 length equals 12 residues. Per the germline V gene, CDR1 is SGDLS and CDR2 is YYNGEE. CDR3 bases: TGTGCCAGCAGCGCAGGGAACACTGAAGCTTTCTTT. Its protein is CASSAGNTEAFF.

This chain uses TRBV5-1 with TRBJ2-1, with D maybe TRBD2 (6 bases). Trimming shortened V by 0 bases and J by 3 bases, and 10 bases separated the two germline ends. Germline V CDR1 and CDR2: SGHRS, YFSETQ. The CDR3 contains 15 residues. CDR3 coding DNA: TGCGCCAGCAGCTTGGTAGCGGAAGGCTACAATGAGCAGTTCTTC. This encodes CASSLVAEGYNEQFF.

This chain links TRBV6-1 with TRBJ2-5; 8 bases map to TRBD1. Germline CDR1 and CDR2: MNHNS and SASEGT. The ends lost 10 bases at V and 5 bases at J; junction bases unmatched: 9. The CDR3 covers 13 residues. The CDR3 here is CATRTTGVETQYF. The CDR3 DNA reads TGTGCCACCCGGACGACAGGGGTGGAGACCCAGTACTTC.

The J gene is TRBJ2-1, the V gene TRBV6-1; tentatively, D is TRBD1 (5 bases). V was trimmed by 7 bases and J by 1 base, leaving 11 bases between them. The CDR3 is made up of 14 amino acids. CDR1 is MNHNS, CDR2 SASEGT, per germline. The CDR3 region has the DNA TGTGCCAGCATACAGGACATATCCTACAATGAGCAGTTCTTC. Translated, it gives CASIQDISYNEQFF.

The V and J genes are TRBV30 and TRBJ1-5; possibly TRBD1 for D (5 bases). The V gene lost 5 bases and the J gene lost 2 bases, with 16 bases spanning the gap. Germline V lookup: CDR1 GTSNPN, CDR2 SVGIG (reference sequence). This CDR3 has 15 amino acids. In DNA, the CDR3 is TGTGCCTGGGGGGGTGGCCCTCAACGCAATCAGCCCCAGCATTTT. Translated: CAWGGGPQRNQPQHF.

This chain connects TRBV6-5 to TRBJ1-1; TRBD1 agrees at 7 bases. V shed 6 bases, J shed 2 bases, and the junction held 9 bases outside the gene matches. Germline lookup yields CDR1 MNHEY and CDR2 SVGAGI. This CDR3 region has 15 residues. CDR3 in DNA: TGTGCCAGCAGACCAGTAGACAGGGTTAACACTGAAGCTTTCTTT. It translates to CASRPVDRVNTEAFF.

The count of this clone is one. V usage is TRBV5-1 and J usage is TRBJ1-1; TRBD1 is a possible D gene (6 bases). Between the trimmed V and J ends, which lost 4 bases and 6 bases, there was a span of 19 bases. This CDR3 has 15 amino acids. Germline assignment: CDR1 SGHRS and CDR2 YFSETQ. The CDR3 DNA reads as TGCGCCAGCAGCCCCGACGGGCAGGGGAGGTCTGAAGCTTTCTTT. It translates to CASSPDGQGRSEAFF.

This chain connects TRBV6-4 to TRBJ1-2, with D possibly TRBD1 on 6 matching bases. Germline values: CDR1 MRHNA, CDR2 SNTAGT. There are 14 residues in the CDR3. Between the trimmed V and J ends, which lost 4 bases and 4 bases, there was a span of 13 bases. This chain's CDR3 is CASSASGTSYGYTF. CDR3 nucleotide sequence: TGTGCCAGCAGTGCCTCCGGGACATCCTATGGCTACACCTTC.

This clone appeared a single time. The V gene is TRBV7-9, the J gene TRBJ1-1; the D gene is possibly TRBD1 (6 bases). V lost 4 bases, J lost 2 bases, and 14 bases lay in between. This CDR3 contains 15 residues. CDR1 is SEHNR and CDR2 is FQNEAQ in the germline V gene (reference sequence). In DNA, the CDR3 is TGTGCCAGCAGCTCCCCTCCGGGGGCTAACACTGAAGCTTTCTTT. This codes for CASSSPPGANTEAFF.

The chain couples TRBV6-5 to TRBJ1-5; the match to TRBD1 covers 9 bases. Germline CDR1 reads MNHEY; CDR2 reads SVGAGI. Trimming at V came to 4 bases and at J to 8 bases, leaving 12 bases not matched to a gene. The CDR3 consists of 16 residues. The CDR3: CASSSSTGGIGEPQHF. The CDR3, as DNA: TGTGCCAGCAGTTCCTCGACAGGGGGGATCGGTGAGCCCCAGCATTTT.

The chain carries TRBV6-6 and TRBJ2-2; the D gene is possibly TRBD1 (6 bases). The germline V gene encodes CDR1 MNHNY and CDR2 SVGAGI (reference sequence). V gave up 2 bases and J gave up 8 bases, with 12 bases separating them. This CDR3 is 14 amino acids long. The CDR3 spells CASSYGRGVGELFF. Written as DNA, the CDR3 is TGTGCCAGCAGTTACGGCAGGGGAGTGGGGGAGCTGTTTTTT.

V and J are TRBV6-1 and TRBJ1-6; 8 bases fit TRBD1. The CDR3 contains 15 residues. Germline trimming cut 6 bases from V and 6 bases from J; bases unmatched to any gene: 7. Per germline, CDR1 MNHNS and CDR2 SASEGT. The CDR3 nucleotides read TGTGCCAGCAGCGCCCAGGGGGCAGTTAATTCACCCCTCCACTTT. It is translated as CASSAQGAVNSPLHF.

This clone was seen more than once but under ten times. The V and J genes are TRBV6-4 and TRBJ2-7; 7 positions match TRBD2. With 5 bases clipped from V and 1 base from J, the junction kept 11 bases outside the gene matches. This CDR3 has 16 residues. Germline lookup yields CDR1 MRHNA and CDR2 SNTAGT. CDR3 coding DNA: TGTGCCAGCAGTACCCGTACGGCGGGGGATTCCTACGAGCAGTACTTC. It encodes CASSTRTAGDSYEQYF.

The V gene is TRBV5-4, the J gene TRBJ2-7, with 10 bases matching TRBD2. The CDR3 sequence is 15 residues long. CDR1 SGHNT and CDR2 YYREEE come from the germline V gene (reference sequence). Trimming cost V 3 bases and J 3 bases; bases outside gene matches: 6. The CDR3 sequence: CASSYLAGAHYEQYF. CDR3 bases: TGTGCCAGCAGCTACCTAGCGGGAGCCCACTACGAGCAGTACTTC.

V and J are TRBV29-1 and TRBJ1-1; 9 bases match TRBD1. The J segment lost 4 bases and the V segment lost 0 bases, leaving 9 bases of the junction unmatched. CDR1 SQVTM and CDR2 ANQGSEA come from the germline V gene. CDR3 length: 16 residues. The CDR3: CSVEDRGQGQGTEAFF. Here the CDR3 DNA reads TGCAGCGTTGAAGATCGAGGACAGGGGCAAGGCACTGAAGCTTTCTTT.

The gene calls are TRBV27 and TRBJ2-1; D ambiguous. The CDR3 length is 11 residues. Trimming pared 3 bases from V and 4 bases from J, leaving 1 base between. Germline-derived CDR1 and CDR2 are MNHEY and SMNVEV (reference sequence). The CDR3 nucleotides are TGTGCCAGCAGTTTTTACAATGAGCAGTTCTTC. It translates to CASSFYNEQFF.

The J gene is TRBJ2-3, the V gene TRBV9, with D perhaps TRBD2 (7 bases). Germline-derived CDR1 and CDR2 are SGDLS and YYNGEE. Trimming pared 6 bases from V and 2 bases from J, leaving 16 bases between. The CDR3 has 15 amino acids. The CDR3 protein is CASNRRGGFTDTQYF. The CDR3 DNA reads TGTGCCAGCAACCGAAGGGGGGGTTTCACAGATACGCAGTATTTT.